The next 20 T cell receptor beta chains were all read from a single sample in a study of cytomegalovirus exposure and HLA in healthy donors. 60 Vbeta and 13 Jbeta primers were used in PCR. The data were produced by immunoSEQ multiplex PCR, yet TCRdb's version contains in-frame clones alone and is incomplete. The data contain 150,000 to 200,000 clones, about 86% of them singletons. Sequenced sample: PBMCs. These receptors were taken from a woman under 30 in good health and CMV-seropositive.

The rearrangement links TRBV27 to TRBJ2-5; 10 bases are a match to TRBD1. The length of the CDR3 is 16 residues. CDR1 MNHEY and CDR2 SMNVEV come from the germline V gene (reference sequence). V lost 4 bases, J lost 5 bases, and 10 bases stayed unmatched. CDR3 residues: CASSSPRTGGMETQYF. CDR3 bases: TGTGCCAGCAGTTCTCCGCGGACAGGGGGTATGGAGACCCAGTACTTC.

This chain links TRBV12-2 with TRBJ1-2; the table names TRBD1, a call not compared with the DNA. TRBV12-2 is described as a pseudogene. The CDR3 sequence is 19 residues long. The CDR3 coding sequence is TGTGCAAGTCGCTTAGTAGTGGGGGTAATACAGGGTTTCCTCTATGGCTACACCTTC. This codes for CASRLVVGVIQGFLYGYTF.

V gene TRBV7-2 combines with J gene TRBJ1-2, with a weak D call TRBD1 (6 bases). The CDR3 covers 15 residues. CDR1 is SGHTA and CDR2 is FQGNSA in the germline V gene. V was cut by 5 bases and J by 1 base, with 14 bases left in between. CDR3 nucleotides: TGTGCCAGCAGCCCACGGACAGACAGTAACTATGGCTACACCTTC. Its protein product is CASSPRTDSNYGYTF.

This clone came up a few times. This sequence joins TRBV7-2 and TRBJ1-5; the D gene is possibly TRBD1 (5 bases). CDR3 length: 13 residues. Germline values: CDR1 SGHTA, CDR2 FQGNSA. The V end was cut by 2 bases, the J end by 4 bases, with 6 bases between. The CDR3 coding sequence is TGTGCCAGCAGCTTACAGGGAAATCAGCCCCAGCATTTT. Its translation: CASSLQGNQPQHF.

J is TRBJ2-5 and V is TRBV7-9, with 10 nucleotides matching TRBD2. CDR1 is SEHNR, CDR2 FQNEAQ, per germline (reference sequence). The CDR3 runs to 17 residues. The trim removed 3 bases at V and 3 bases at J, leaving 10 bases unmatched. As DNA, the CDR3 is TGTGCCAGCAGCTTTGGGCGCTCTAGCGGGGGAGAAGAGACCCAGTACTTC. Residues: CASSFGRSSGGEETQYF.

This sequence joins TRBV11-2 and TRBJ2-5; TRBD1 might be the D (5 bases). V lost 4 bases, J lost 1 base, and 13 bases lay in between. This CDR3 comprises 15 residues. In germline, CDR1 is SGHAT, CDR2 FQNNGV. The chain's CDR3 is CASSWIRASQETQYF. CDR3 coding DNA: TGTGCCAGCAGCTGGATCAGGGCATCCCAAGAGACCCAGTACTTC.

A single count supports this clone. V gene TRBV30 combines with J gene TRBJ2-3; TRBD2 agrees at 8 bases. CDR1 and CDR2 from the germline V gene are GTSNPN and SVGIG (reference sequence). The CDR3 length is 13 residues. Germline trimming cut 3 bases from V and 3 bases from J; bases unmatched to any gene: 2. CDR3 in DNA: TGTGCCTGGAGAACGGGGGGGACAGATACGCAGTATTTT. It encodes CAWRTGGTDTQYF.

The DNA for the CDR3 is TGTGCCAGCATAATAGGGGGGGATTATAATTCACCCCTCCACTTT. It translates to CASIIGGDYNSPLHF. This chain joins TRBV6-1 and TRBJ1-6; D perhaps matches TRBD1 (6 bases). The CDR3 is 15 residues long. The V gene lost 7 bases and the J gene lost 4 bases, with 14 bases spanning the gap. Looked up from germline, CDR1 is MNHNS and CDR2 is SASEGT.

The chain uses TRBV2 and TRBJ1-1; D gene uncertain. Germline V gene data show CDR1 as SNHLY and CDR2 as FYNNEI. There are 13 residues in the CDR3. Trimming removed 4 bases at V and 4 bases at J, with 10 bases between. CDR3 amino acids: CASSGGRSTEAFF. For the CDR3, the DNA is TGTGCCAGCAGTGGAGGCCGGAGCACTGAAGCTTTCTTT. Full variable domain (remainder filled in from reference TRBV2 and TRBJ1-1): EPEVTQTPSHQVTQMGQEVILRCVPISNHLYFYWYRQILGQKVEFLVSFYNNEISEKSEIFDDQFSVERPDGSNFTLKIRSTKLEDSAMYFCASSGGRSTEAFFGQGTRLTVV.

The DNA for the CDR3 is TGTGCCAGCAGTCCACTAGAATGGTTAGACTATGGCTACACCTTC. Its protein is CASSPLEWLDYGYTF. The chain combines TRBV28 with TRBJ1-2; D call uncertain. Deletions cut 5 bases from V and 3 bases from J, with 16 bases between. The V gene's germline CDR1 is MDHEN and CDR2 SYDVKM. The CDR3 has 15 residues.

The J gene is TRBJ2-1, the V gene TRBV11-2; TRBD2 matches at 12 bases. The ends lost 0 bases at V and 7 bases at J; junction bases unmatched: 4. This CDR3 is built from 16 residues. Looked up from germline, CDR1 is SGHAT and CDR2 is FQNNGV. CDR3 sequence (DNA): TGTGCCAGCAGCTTAGATTTCGGACTAGCGGGGAATGAGCAGTTCTTC. Amino acid sequence: CASSLDFGLAGNEQFF. Full variable domain (outside the CDR3, taken from reference TRBV11-2 and TRBJ2-1): EAGVAQSPRYKIIEKRQSVAFWCNPISGHATLYWYQQILGQGPKLLIQFQNNGVVDDSQLPKDRFSAERLKGVDSTLKIQPAKLEDSAVYLCASSLDFGLAGNEQFFGPGTRLTVL.

The chain combines TRBV7-3 with TRBJ2-3; 16 bases match TRBD2. The CDR3 runs 15 residues. The V gene end was trimmed by 5 bases and the J gene end by 7 bases; junction bases not matched to a gene: 3. Germline-derived CDR1 and CDR2 are SGHTA and FQGTGA. In DNA form, the CDR3 reads TGTGCCAGCAGCCCGGGACTAGCGGGGGGGAATACGCAGTATTTT. The encoded protein is CASSPGLAGGNTQYF.

The V call is TRBV4-1, the J call TRBJ1-5; TRBD1 is a possible D gene (6 bases). The CDR3 is 15 residues long. Per germline, CDR1 MGHRA and CDR2 YSYEKL. The germline V and J ends were trimmed by 5 bases and 0 bases, with 11 bases remaining between them. The CDR3 here is CASSSGTLSNQPQHF. CDR3 in DNA: TGCGCCAGCAGCTCCGGGACACTTAGCAATCAGCCCCAGCATTTT.

The rearrangement links TRBV7-9 to TRBJ1-3; TRBD1 matches 7 bases. The CDR3 has 16 amino acids. J was trimmed by 0 bases and V by 3 bases; bases with no gene match: 5. The germline CDR1 and CDR2 sequences are SEHNR and FQNEAQ (reference sequence). The chain's CDR3 is CASSFVQGFSGNTIYF. For the CDR3, the DNA is TGTGCCAGCAGCTTCGTACAGGGGTTCTCTGGAAACACCATATATTTT.

The genes are TRBV30 and TRBJ2-4, with 11 bases fitting TRBD1. The V gene's germline CDR1 is GTSNPN and CDR2 SVGIG (reference sequence). CDR3 length: 17 residues. V shed 0 bases, J shed 0 bases, and the junction held 4 bases outside the gene matches. The CDR3 DNA reads TGTGCCTGGAGTGTACGGGACAGGGGGGGAGCCAAAAACATTCAGTACTTC. Translated: CAWSVRDRGGAKNIQYF.

V gene TRBV15 combines with J gene TRBJ2-7; 7 bases align to TRBD2. Trimming cost V 0 bases and J 2 bases; bases outside gene matches: 1. The germline gives CDR1 LNHNV, CDR2 YYDKDF (reference sequence). There are 14 residues in the CDR3. The CDR3 sequence is CATSRDRGAYEQYV. DNA of the CDR3: TGTGCCACCAGCAGAGATCGGGGGGCCTACGAGCAGTACGTC.

The chain links TRBV27 to TRBJ2-2; 10 nucleotides line up with TRBD1. Germline V gene sequence: CDR1 MNHEY, CDR2 SMNVEV (reference sequence). Germline trimming cut 10 bases from V and 6 bases from J; bases unmatched to any gene: 11. The CDR3 loop spans 15 amino acids. The CDR3 protein is CATKGGQGSSGELFF. The CDR3 DNA sequence: TGTGCCACGAAGGGGGGACAGGGGTCGTCCGGGGAGCTGTTTTTT.

In DNA form, the CDR3 reads TGTGCCTGGAGTCGCGGACAGGGGAGTCAGCCCCAGCATTTT. Protein product: CAWSRGQGSQPQHF. The chain has TRBV30 and TRBJ1-5; 9 bases map to TRBD1. The germline gives CDR1 GTSNPN, CDR2 SVGIG (reference sequence). V lost 2 bases and J lost 6; bases outside the gene matches: 5. The CDR3 runs to 14 residues. Using reference TRBV30 and TRBJ1-5 for the parts outside the CDR3, the full variable domain is SQTIHQWPATLVQPVGSPLSLECTVEGTSNPNLYWYRQAAGRGLQLLFYSVGIGQISSEVPQNLSASRPQDRQFILSSKKLLLSDSGFYLCAWSRGQGSQPQHFGDGTRLSIL.

The chain employs TRBV7-2 and TRBJ1-2, with D possibly TRBD1 on 6 matching bases. Per the germline V gene, CDR1 is SGHTA and CDR2 is FQGNSA. This CDR3 contains 15 residues. V lost 2 bases to trimming and J lost 5 bases, with 15 bases between them. The CDR3 region has the DNA TGTGCCAGCAGCTTAAAGGTTGGGACAAATTATGGCTACACCTTC. It translates to CASSLKVGTNYGYTF.

The rearrangement joins TRBV5-4 to TRBJ2-5, with 10 bases aligning to TRBD1. The CDR3 extends over 14 amino acids. Germline V lookup: CDR1 SGHNT, CDR2 YYREEE (reference sequence). Trimming at V came to 5 bases and at J to 3 bases, leaving 4 bases not matched to a gene. CDR3 sequence: CASRRDRGEETQYF. CDR3 sequence (DNA): TGTGCCAGCAGAAGGGACAGGGGAGAAGAGACCCAGTACTTC.